A single sample is the source of the 22 T cell receptor beta chains below, sequenced in a study of shared clonotypes between healthy human individuals. In the naive CD8 group, cells lacked CD45RO and were positively selected for CCR7, so terminally differentiated effector memory CD45RA+ cells were left out. TCRdb keeps only in-frame clones here, not all; method: immunoSEQ multiplex PCR. The sample lists about 2.1 million clones, around 93% occurring once. Sequencing was done on a sample of naive CD8+ T cells from PBMCs. The receptor set was obtained from a man in his late teens or twenties in good health. Some clones in this sample may be carry-over from other donors' samples.

The chain carries TRBV28 and TRBJ2-1; 8 bases match TRBD1. Germline V gene sequence: CDR1 MDHEN, CDR2 SYDVKM. V shed 3 bases, J shed 5 bases, and the junction held 15 bases outside the gene matches. This CDR3 comprises 18 residues. CDR3 in amino acids: CASSFTDRVPNKHNEQFF. CDR3 DNA: TGTGCCAGCAGTTTCACGGACAGGGTCCCAAACAAACACAATGAGCAGTTCTTC.

In the case of this clone: Other DNA variants within this sample encode the same CDR3. This chain links TRBV9 with TRBJ2-7, with D unclear. The ends were cut back, 0 bases at V and 0 bases at J, with 7 bases in the middle. CDR1 is SGDLS, CDR2 YYNGEE, per germline. The CDR3 totals 14 residues. DNA of the CDR3: TGTGCCAGCAGCGTAGGGCGGAACTCCTACGAGCAGTACTTC. Translation: CASSVGRNSYEQYF.

The chain employs TRBV7-9 and TRBJ2-7; D gene uncertain. In germline, CDR1 is SEHNR, CDR2 FQNEAQ (reference sequence). Deletions cut 5 bases from V and 0 bases from J, with 20 bases between. There are 17 residues in the CDR3. In DNA form, the CDR3 reads TGTGCCAGCAGCCCAAAACACCCCGTCAGCTTCTCCTACGAGCAGTACTTC. This translates into CASSPKHPVSFSYEQYF.

This chain connects TRBV7-9 to TRBJ2-1, with TRBD2 identical over 9 bases. The CDR3 loop spans 16 amino acids. The junction had 6 bases not matched to a gene; V was cut back by 2 bases and J by 4 bases. CDR1 SEHNR and CDR2 FQNEAQ come from the germline V gene (reference sequence). CDR3 in DNA: TGTGCCAGCAGCTTAAGTTTGCTAGCGGGGTACAATGAGCAGTTCTTC. Translated: CASSLSLLAGYNEQFF.

In its sample, this clone was seen a few times. The V gene is TRBV9, the J gene TRBJ1-2, with 7 bases lining up with TRBD1. The V segment lost 3 bases and the J segment 6 bases; nucleotides outside the gene matches: 11. The germline gives CDR1 SGDLS, CDR2 YYNGEE. The CDR3 has 15 amino acids. The CDR3 DNA reads as TGTGCCAGCAGCGACTCTATTACAGGGGTGGATGGCTACACCTTC. This gives the protein CASSDSITGVDGYTF.

V gene TRBV7-9 combines with J gene TRBJ2-7; a weak D match, TRBD1 (5 bases). The V gene's germline CDR1 is SEHNR and CDR2 FQNEAQ (reference sequence). Between the trimmed V and J ends, which lost 4 bases and 4 bases, there was a span of 23 bases. The CDR3 has 17 amino acids. CDR3 nucleotide sequence: TGTGCCAGCAGCTCTACTCACCCCACAGGATTCTGGTACGAGCAGTACTTC. Its protein is CASSSTHPTGFWYEQYF.

A note on this clone: The same CDR3 also results from other DNA sequences found in this sample. The chain employs TRBV2 and TRBJ2-1, with 7 positions matching TRBD2. The length of the CDR3 is 15 residues. V dropped 2 bases and J dropped 4; count of bases not matched to a gene: 5. CDR1 is SNHLY, CDR2 FYNNEI, per germline. The CDR3 sequence is CASSERGGSYNEQFF. CDR3 nucleotide sequence: TGTGCCAGCAGTGAACGGGGCGGGAGTTACAATGAGCAGTTCTTC.

The chain has TRBV4-1 and TRBJ1-5; perhaps TRBD1 as D (6 bases). The CDR3 has 20 amino acids. V was trimmed by 0 bases and J by 0 bases, leaving 21 bases between them. Germline V lookup: CDR1 MGHRA, CDR2 YSYEKL. The CDR3 loop is CASSQDPFPLQGLSNQPQHF. DNA for the CDR3: TGCGCCAGCAGCCAAGACCCCTTTCCCTTACAGGGACTTAGCAATCAGCCCCAGCATTTT.

This clone was counted once. The chain is built from TRBV7-3 and TRBJ1-6, with a tentative D call TRBD1 (5 bases). This CDR3 spans 13 amino acids. Germline CDR1 and CDR2: SGHTA and FQGTGA. V lost 5 bases and J lost 10, with 12 bases in between. The CDR3 reads CASSARGGSPLHF. The CDR3 region has the DNA TGTGCCAGCAGCGCCCGGGGCGGGTCACCCCTCCACTTT.

The rearrangement links TRBV5-4 to TRBJ2-1; 10 positions match TRBD2. Germline-derived CDR1 and CDR2 are SGHNT and YYREEE (reference sequence). After removal of 4 bases from V and 5 bases from J, the junction contained 15 bases not matched to a gene. This CDR3 is built from 18 residues. The CDR3 coding sequence is TGTGCCAGCAGCGGGCCCTCCGTCCAAGGACTAGCGGACAATGAGCAGTTCTTC. Protein sequence: CASSGPSVQGLADNEQFF.

This sequence joins TRBV18 and TRBJ2-1; D is uncertain. The germline V gene encodes CDR1 KGHSH and CDR2 LQKENI. V lost 6 bases, J lost 8 bases, and 8 bases lay in between. The CDR3 consists of 11 residues. The chain's CDR3 is CASSVGHEQFF. In DNA form, the CDR3 reads TGTGCCAGCTCGGTCGGTCATGAGCAGTTCTTC.

The genes are TRBV27 and TRBJ1-1, with TRBD1 matching over 9 bases. Germline V gives CDR1 MNHEY, CDR2 SMNVEV (reference sequence). The CDR3 has 15 residues. V shed 3 bases, J shed 3 bases, and the junction held 5 bases outside the gene matches. The CDR3 DNA reads as TGTGCCAGCAGTTTCAGGACAGGGGCCGACACTGAAGCTTTCTTT. Translating gives CASSFRTGADTEAFF.

This sequence joins TRBV19 and TRBJ2-5; the D gene is possibly TRBD1 (7 bases). The CDR3 has 15 amino acids. Germline CDR1 is LNHDA and CDR2 is SQIVND (reference sequence). V dropped 3 bases and J dropped 2 bases, with 13 bases sitting between them. CDR3 bases: TGTGCCAGTAGTATCCTGCAGGGGGGACAAGAGACCCAGTACTTC. It translates to CASSILQGGQETQYF.

The chain recombines TRBV7-9 with TRBJ1-6; D may be TRBD1 (5 bases). CDR3 length: 15 amino acids. The ends were cut back, 5 bases at V and 7 bases at J, with 15 bases in the middle. Germline assignment: CDR1 SEHNR and CDR2 FQNEAQ (reference sequence). The CDR3 here is CASSAPRDGNSPLHF. CDR3 coding DNA: TGTGCCAGCAGCGCCCCAAGGGACGGAAATTCACCCCTCCACTTT.

This clone was observed a single time. The chain links TRBV11-3 to TRBJ2-1; D could derive from TRBD1 or TRBD2 (5 bases each). This CDR3 contains 15 residues. Germline V gene sequence: CDR1 SGHNT, CDR2 YENEEA. V lost 6 bases and J lost 4, with 16 bases in between. CDR3 in amino acids: CASSRNSEGYNEQFF. For the CDR3, the DNA is TGTGCCAGCAGTCGGAATTCTGAGGGGTACAATGAGCAGTTCTTC.

The chain uses TRBV21-1 and TRBJ1-2; the DNA was not used to check the table's D call, TRBD1. TRBV21-1 is termed a pseudogene. CDR3 length: 12 residues. CDR3 residues: CASSLRKRGYTF. The DNA of the CDR3 is TGTGCCAGCAGCCTCAGGAAAAGAGGCTACACCTTC.

This clone is a singleton in its sample. The gene calls are TRBV29-1 and TRBJ2-1; weak D call: TRBD1 (5 bases). V shed 6 bases and J shed 3 bases, with 15 bases lying between them. This CDR3 contains 14 residues. Germline V CDR1 and CDR2: SQVTM, ANQGSEA. In DNA, the CDR3 is TGCAGCGTGCAGGGTCCTCCAGTCTACAATGAGCAGTTCTTC. Protein: CSVQGPPVYNEQFF.

In this sample, this clone turned up once. This rearrangement joins TRBV19 to TRBJ2-2; D ambiguous. The CDR3 sequence is 12 residues long. V was pared by 9 bases and J by 3 bases, with 8 bases between. Germline V gene lookup returns CDR1 LNHDA and CDR2 SQIVND (reference sequence). DNA of the CDR3: TGTGCCAGCCGACCGGACACCGGGGAGCTGTTTTTT. Its protein product is CASRPDTGELFF.

The V gene is TRBV27, the J gene TRBJ2-1, with 9 bases fitting TRBD2. The germline V gene encodes CDR1 MNHEY and CDR2 SMNVEV (reference sequence). The CDR3 is 16 amino acids. After removal of 0 bases from V and 8 bases from J, the junction contained 8 bases not matched to a gene. This CDR3 is CASSLSMGTSSHEQFF. The DNA of the CDR3 is TGTGCCAGCAGTTTATCGATGGGGACTAGCAGCCATGAGCAGTTCTTC.

On this clone: A read error may account for a junction end that differs from germline. The V gene is TRBV10-3, the J gene TRBJ2-4, with TRBD2 identical over 11 bases. The CDR3 loop spans 21 amino acids. The germline V gene encodes CDR1 ENHRY and CDR2 SYGVKD. The DNA of the CDR3 is TGTGCCATCAGTCAGTCGGGAGTAGCGGGAGGGCCCTCCCTAGCCAAAAACATTCAGTACTTC. The encoded protein is CAISQSGVAGGPSLAKNIQYF.

The chain carries TRBV25-1 and TRBJ2-1; D gene ambiguous. The germline V gene has CDR1 MGHDK and CDR2 SYGVNS. The CDR3 is 17 residues long. V lost 6 bases and J 5 bases, leaving 23 bases between the germline ends. For the CDR3, the DNA is TGTGCCAGCAGCGTAACTTCTATGGGATTCCTACACAATGAGCAGTTCTTC. Translation gives CASSVTSMGFLHNEQFF.

This rearrangement joins TRBV5-1 to TRBJ2-7; 10 bases are a match to TRBD2. This CDR3 is built from 16 residues. With V trimmed by 3 bases and J by 5 bases, 11 bases remained unmatched. Germline V gene lookup returns CDR1 SGHRS and CDR2 YFSETQ. The CDR3, as DNA: TGCGCCAGCAGCTGGAAGCTCCTAGCGGGAGACAACGAGCAGTACTTC. This translates into CASSWKLLAGDNEQYF.